This is a list of T cell receptor beta chains from one sample in a study of T-cell reconstitution after alpha-beta-depleted transplantation in children. TCRdb itself ran the PCR reads through MiXCR, one entry per CDR3 protein. The sample has roughly 400,000 distinct CDR3 sequences, roughly 20% seen once. The sample was PBMCs from the stem cell graft donor, taken from the stem cell graft. The receptors shown here come from a human donor who donated a stem cell graft to a child with acute myeloid leukemia. The CDR3 runs from the conserved cysteine through the conserved F or W. The D gene is left open where the match is weak. Clone size is stated in some rows and not others, as once, few, many or a class when expanded.

d_gene	abundance	v_gene	j_gene	CDR3nt	CDR3aa
NA	many	TRBV25-1	TRBJ2-7	TGTGCCAGCAGTGAACAAGCCACCTACGAGCAGTACTTC	CASSEQATYEQYF
TRBD1	NA	TRBV24-1	TRBJ2-7	TGTGCCACCGCGAGGGACAGCTACGAGCAGTACTTC	CATARDSYEQYF
TRBD2	many	TRBV29-1	TRBJ2-7	TGCAGCGTTGAGGCTAGCGGGTACGAGCAGTACTTC	CSVEASGYEQYF
TRBD2	few	TRBV4-2	TRBJ2-3	TGTGCCAGCAGCCATAGACTAGCGGGACTAAACACAGATACGCAGTATTTT	CASSHRLAGLNTDTQYF
NA	many	TRBV12-3/TRBV12-4	TRBJ2-7	TGTGCCAGCAGAACAGGGGGAGGGTACGAGCAGTACTTC	CASRTGGGYEQYF
NA	NA	TRBV5-1	TRBJ1-6	TGCGCCAGTAGCTCAACAGTTCCCGGGCATAATTCACCCCTCCACTTT	CASSSTVPGHNSPLHF
NA	NA	TRBV25-1	TRBJ1-4	TGTGCCAGCAGTGAATTGGGGGGCGGGGGCGAAAAACTGTTTTTT	CASSELGGGGEKLFF
NA	NA	TRBV20-1	TRBJ2-1	TGCAGTGCCCGAGGGGCAGGTTACAATGAGCAGTTCTTC	CSARGAGYNEQFF
TRBD1	few	TRBV18	TRBJ1-5	TGTGCCAGCTCAACCGGGACAGGGGGCAATCAGCCCCAGCATTTT	CASSTGTGGNQPQHF
NA	NA	TRBV7-2	TRBJ2-3	TGTGCCAGCAGTGTAGCATATACGCAGTATTTT	CASSVAYTQYF
TRBD1	many	TRBV6-5	TRBJ2-2	TGTGCCAGCGGCTCCCCCGGGACAGGGAACACCGGGGAGCTGTTTTTT	CASGSPGTGNTGELFF
TRBD1	NA	TRBV2	TRBJ2-6	TGTGCCAGCAGTGGGGACAGACTTATATTCTCTGGGGCCAACGTCCTGACTTTC	CASSGDRLIFSGANVLTF
NA	NA	TRBV29-1	TRBJ2-7	TGCAGCGTCGGGGGCCGGCAAGTGTACGAGCAGTACTTC	CSVGGRQVYEQYF
NA	NA	TRBV6-2/TRBV6-3	TRBJ2-1	TGTGCCAGCAGTTACATAGTCGGCGGGGTGTCCTACAATGAGCAGTTCTTC	CASSYIVGGVSYNEQFF
TRBD1	NA	TRBV25-1	TRBJ2-2	TGTGCCAGCAAGGGATCCCGGACAGGGGTAAAGACCGGGGAGCTGTTTTTT	CASKGSRTGVKTGELFF
NA	many	TRBV15	TRBJ2-3	TGTGCCACCAGCAGGGGCAGCACAGATACGCAGTATTTT	CATSRGSTDTQYF
TRBD2	NA	TRBV12-3/TRBV12-4	TRBJ2-1	TGTGCCAGCAGAGCGGGAGAATGGGGTGAGCAGTTCTTC	CASRAGEWGEQFF
NA	few	TRBV6-5	TRBJ2-3	TGTGCCAGCAGTTACTCGCGGGAACTTAGCACAGATACGCAGTATTTT	CASSYSRELSTDTQYF
TRBD2	many	TRBV4-2	TRBJ2-5	TGTGCCAGCAGCCGACTGATGATACGACTAGCGGACCAAGAGACCCAGTACTTC	CASSRLMIRLADQETQYF
TRBD1	few	TRBV29-1	TRBJ2-5	TGCAGCGTAGATAGGGACAGTCGAGAGACCCAGTACTTC	CSVDRDSRETQYF
TRBD1	few	TRBV7-2	TRBJ1-4	TGTGCCAGCAGCCTTGGGACAGGGGAAGTGGGAAAACTGTTTTTT	CASSLGTGEVGKLFF
NA	many	TRBV20-1	TRBJ2-6	TGCAGTGCTAGTGGTATCATCCGCTCTGGGGCCAACGTCCTGACTTTC	CSASGIIRSGANVLTF
TRBD2	NA	TRBV4-1	TRBJ2-1	TGCGCCAGCAGCCAACCTAGCGGGAGCTCCTACAATGAGCAGTTCTTC	CASSQPSGSSYNEQFF
TRBD2	many	TRBV20-1	TRBJ2-1	TGCAGTAAAGTCCGAACTAGCGGCTCCTACAATGAGCAGTTCTTC	CSKVRTSGSYNEQFF
NA	few	TRBV2	TRBJ1-1	TGTGCCACTTCTACAGGGATGAACACTGAAGCTTTCTTT	CATSTGMNTEAFF
NA	few	TRBV2	TRBJ2-5	TGTGCCAGCAGTGAAGGGCGCCGGGCCGAGACCCAGTACTTC	CASSEGRRAETQYF
TRBD1	NA	TRBV10-3	TRBJ1-1	TGTGCCATCAGTGGGGGACGACGGGACAGTTGGGTGAACACTGAAGCTTTCTTT	CAISGGRRDSWVNTEAFF